These 25 T cell receptor beta chains share one sample of origin, sequenced in a study of Graves' ophthalmopathy and Graves' hyperthyroidism. Investigators amplified TCR beta CDR3 regions from RNA transcripts. The library came from an HTBI-primed first-round RT-PCR and a second-round multiplex PCR. TCRdb itself ran the multiplex PCR reads through MiXCR, one entry per CDR3 protein. The sample carries 500,000 to 600,000 distinct CDR3 sequences, roughly 40% recorded once. Sequenced: peripheral blood or thyroid tissue (not recorded which). The source of these receptors is an adult man with Graves' hyperthyroidism.

J is TRBJ1-1 and V is TRBV10-3; D might be TRBD1 (5 bases). This CDR3 has 15 residues. CDR1 ENHRY and CDR2 SYGVKD come from the germline V gene. V was clipped by 4 bases and J by 1 base, with 13 bases between them. CDR3 nucleotides: TGTGCCATCAGTGTTTGCAGGGAGGGGAACACTGAAGCTTTCTTT. Translated: CAISVCREGNTEAFF.

The rearrangement links TRBV2 to TRBJ2-3, with D possibly matching TRBD1 (6 bases). This CDR3 has 14 amino acids. Germline CDR1 SNHLY, CDR2 FYNNEI. The V end was cut by 5 bases, the J end by 0 bases, with 9 bases between. CDR3 nucleotide sequence: TGTGCCAGCAGTTGGACAGCAAGCACAGATACGCAGTATTTT. It yields the protein CASSWTASTDTQYF.

In this sample, this clonotype turned up a few times. This chain joins TRBV7-2 and TRBJ2-3, with D tentatively TRBD1 (6 bases). CDR1 SGHTA and CDR2 FQGNSA come from the germline V gene. The CDR3 covers 15 residues. Trimming stripped 5 bases from V and 4 bases from J, with 16 bases between. Here the CDR3 reads CASSPTRQGSDTQYF. As DNA, the CDR3 is TGTGCCAGCAGCCCCACGCGGCAGGGGTCAGATACGCAGTATTTT.

The chain couples TRBV24-1 to TRBJ2-7; 9 positions match TRBD2. The CDR3 totals 16 residues. Germline V CDR1 and CDR2: KGHDR, SFDVKD. J was trimmed by 7 bases and V by 4 bases; bases with no gene match: 13. CDR3 bases: TGTGCCACCAGTGAATCGCGGGAGGGCAAGTTGAGGGAGCAGTACTTC. Protein product: CATSESREGKLREQYF.

A note on this clonotype: This sequence may be a read error, since a much larger clone differs from it by one base. The CDR3 nucleotides are TGTGCCAGCAGCTTGGTGGGTATGAATTCACCCCTCCACTTT. Translated, it gives CASSLVGMNSPLHF. The V gene is TRBV7-9, the J gene TRBJ1-6; no firm D call. The CDR3 sequence is 14 residues long. Trimming shortened V by 3 bases and J by 7 bases, and 10 bases separated the two germline ends. Per germline, CDR1 SEHNR and CDR2 FQNEAQ (reference sequence).

Comment on this clonotype: A much more abundant neighbour one base away suggests this may be a read error. The V call is TRBV4-1, the J call TRBJ2-7, with 7 bases aligning to TRBD2. Germline V CDR1 and CDR2: MGHRA, YSYEKL. The CDR3 consists of 16 residues. The CDR3 sequence: CASGQDMGGGNYEQYF. For the CDR3, the DNA is TGCGCCAGCGGCCAAGATATGGGGGGAGGGAACTACGAGCAGTACTTC.

This chain joins TRBV10-3 and TRBJ2-2; 9 positions match TRBD2. With 0 bases clipped from V and 7 bases from J, the junction kept 9 bases outside the gene matches. Germline V gene data show CDR1 as ENHRY and CDR2 as SYGVKD. The CDR3 covers 17 residues. The CDR3 DNA reads as TGTGCCATCAGTGAGTCCGCGGGGGGGAGATTCGGCGGGGAGCTGTTTTTT. It translates to CAISESAGGRFGGELFF.

The chain recombines TRBV24-1 with TRBJ2-1, with D perhaps given as TRBD1 or TRBD2 (5 bases each). Deletions cut 4 bases from V and 0 bases from J, with 9 bases between. CDR3 size: 15 residues. Germline CDR1 and CDR2: KGHDR and SFDVKD. In nucleotides, the CDR3 is TGTGCCACCAGTGAGGGGGAGAGCTCCTACAATGAGCAGTTCTTC. Translated: CATSEGESSYNEQFF.

The J gene is TRBJ2-7, the V gene TRBV15; no clear D. V shed 3 bases and J shed 0 bases, with 6 bases lying between them. The germline V gene encodes CDR1 LNHNV and CDR2 YYDKDF (reference sequence). CDR3 size: 13 residues. The CDR3 DNA reads as TGTGCCACCAGCAGCGTCAGCTCCTACGAGCAGTACTTC. Its translation is CATSSVSSYEQYF.

V gene TRBV6-5 combines with J gene TRBJ2-2, with 7 bases that match TRBD1. Trimming removed 10 bases from V and 0 bases from J; junction bases left unmatched: 8. This CDR3 has 15 residues. The germline V gene has CDR1 MNHEY and CDR2 SVGAGI. This CDR3 is CATAGQETNTGELFF. CDR3 DNA: TGTGCCACCGCCGGACAGGAAACGAACACCGGGGAGCTGTTTTTT.

This clonotype was detected many times. In nucleotides, the CDR3 is TGTGCCAGCAGCTTCGCCGGGACGGGGCGGACCGGGGAGCTGTTTTTT. Translating it yields CASSFAGTGRTGELFF. This chain connects TRBV7-8 to TRBJ2-2, with D perhaps given as TRBD1 or TRBD2 (5 bases each). Germline V CDR1 and CDR2: SGHVS, FQNEAQ. Trimming shortened V by 3 bases and J by 5 bases, and 16 bases separated the two germline ends. This CDR3 is built from 16 residues.

This clonotype was picked up a small number of times. This rearrangement joins TRBV12-3 or TRBV12-4 to TRBJ1-1, with 10 bases that match TRBD1. V shed 8 bases and J 8 bases; nucleotides not matched to a gene: 8. The CDR3 sequence is 13 residues long. This CDR3 reads CASSPDRGGEAFF. The CDR3 region has the DNA TGTGCCAGCTCACCGGACAGGGGGGGGGAAGCTTTCTTT.

Many counts were recorded for this clonotype. This rearrangement joins TRBV7-8 to TRBJ1-2, with D perhaps matching TRBD1 (5 bases). Trimming left V 3 bases short and J 3 bases short, with 11 bases between. CDR1 is SGHVS and CDR2 is FQNEAQ in the germline V gene. The length of the CDR3 is 14 residues. DNA for the CDR3: TGTGCCAGCAGCTTTCCGGGGGTTGACTATGGCTACACCTTC. Encoded protein: CASSFPGVDYGYTF.

Ten or more counts support this clonotype. The chain recombines TRBV27 with TRBJ2-5, with D perhaps being TRBD1 or TRBD2 (5 bases each). The CDR3 contains 13 residues. Germline V gives CDR1 MNHEY, CDR2 SMNVEV (reference sequence). The V and J ends lost 5 bases and 1 base respectively, with 8 bases between them. The CDR3 region is CASSTGPQETQYF. Written as DNA, the CDR3 is TGTGCCAGCAGTACGGGGCCCCAAGAGACCCAGTACTTC.

The chain carries TRBV29-1 and TRBJ2-7; 12 nucleotides line up with TRBD2. V gave up 4 bases and J gave up 7 bases; unmatched junction bases: 5. The germline CDR1 and CDR2 sequences are SQVTM and ANQGSEA. The CDR3 sequence is 13 residues long. CDR3 sequence reads: CSVAPGTSGEQYF. CDR3 bases: TGCAGCGTTGCTCCCGGGACTAGCGGGGAGCAGTACTTC.

This clonotype was seen repeatedly, ten times or more. The V and J genes are TRBV6-5 and TRBJ1-1; D not certain. This CDR3 contains 10 residues. V was pared by 8 bases and J by 7 bases, with 8 bases between. Per the germline V gene, CDR1 is MNHEY and CDR2 is SVGAGI. This chain's CDR3 is CASGLFEAFF. In DNA, the CDR3 is TGTGCCAGCGGCTTATTTGAAGCTTTCTTT.

On this clonotype: At one end the junction does not follow the germline gene, possibly because of a read error. V usage is TRBV13 and J usage is TRBJ1-3; possibly TRBD1 for D (5 bases). The CDR3 totals 15 residues. Germline-derived CDR1 and CDR2 are PRHDT and FYEKMQ (reference sequence). CDR3 coding DNA: TGTGCCAGCAGCTTAGATCGCAGGGTCGGAAACACCATGTATTTT. This sequence encodes CASSLDRRVGNTMYF. Using reference TRBV13 and TRBJ1-3 for the parts outside the CDR3, the full variable domain is AAGVIQSPRHLIKEKRETATLKCYPIPRHDTVYWYQQGPGQDPQFLISFYEKMQSDKGSIPDRFSAQQFSDYHSELNMSSLELGDSALYFCASSLDRRVGNTMYFGEGSWLTVV.

This clonotype was picked up many times. The gene calls are TRBV5-8 and TRBJ2-2; 10 bases are shared with TRBD1. The CDR3 covers 14 residues. Germline V gene lookup returns CDR1 SGHTS and CDR2 YDEGEE. Trimming cost V 6 bases and J 6 bases; bases outside gene matches: 5. The chain's CDR3 is CASTGTGVSGELFF. The CDR3 coding sequence is TGTGCCAGCACCGGGACAGGGGTCTCCGGGGAGCTGTTTTTT.

This rearrangement joins TRBV5-1 to TRBJ1-1, with a tentative D call TRBD1 (5 bases). The CDR3 has 16 amino acids. Germline loops: CDR1 SGHRS, CDR2 YFSETQ. Trimming pared 7 bases from V and 1 base from J, leaving 20 bases between. CDR3 sequence reads: CASGPRGPTSNTEAFF. The CDR3 region has the DNA TGCGCCAGCGGCCCTAGGGGACCGACATCGAACACTGAAGCTTTCTTT.

This clonotype was seen repeatedly, ten times or more. The CDR3 ends on some other residue instead of the conserved phenylalanine or tryptophan, so this is likely a read error. The chain recombines TRBV10-1 with TRBJ1-1; TRBD1 might be the D (5 bases). The ends were cut back, 3 bases at V and 11 bases at J, with 13 bases in the middle. The CDR3 is 12 residues long. In germline, CDR1 is WNHNN, CDR2 SYGVQD (reference sequence). CDR3 sequence: CASSDHSEGAFL. CDR3 sequence (DNA): TGCGCCAGCAGTGACCATTCGGAGGGGGCTTTCCTT.

The rearrangement links TRBV7-9 to TRBJ2-2, with 9 bases that match TRBD1. Trimming took 5 bases from V and 0 from J; bases not matched to a gene: 7. This CDR3 is built from 17 residues. Germline-derived CDR1 and CDR2 are SEHNR and FQNEAQ (reference sequence). CDR3 protein: CASSQLQGAANTGELFF. The CDR3, as DNA: TGTGCCAGCAGCCAATTACAGGGGGCCGCGAACACCGGGGAGCTGTTTTTT.

As for this clonotype: With a much larger clone just one base away, this may be a read error. The J gene is TRBJ1-2, the V gene TRBV24-1; maybe TRBD1 (6 bases). The V gene lost 3 bases and the J gene lost 4 bases, with 14 bases spanning the gap. The CDR3 length is 15 residues. Germline CDR1 reads KGHDR; CDR2 reads SFDVKD. CDR3 nucleotides: TGTGCCACCAGTGATAAAGTCGGACAGTCCTATGGCTACACCTTC. Its translation is CATSDKVGQSYGYTF.

This clonotype has a count of ten or more. V gene TRBV5-8 combines with J gene TRBJ2-5; 9 positions match TRBD2. With 1 base clipped from V and 3 bases from J, the junction kept 7 bases outside the gene matches. The germline CDR1 and CDR2 sequences are SGHTS and YDEGEE. The CDR3 extends over 16 amino acids. The CDR3 DNA is TGTGCCAGCAGCTTGCCCCTGGCTAGCGGGGAAGAGACCCAGTACTTC. Its translation: CASSLPLASGEETQYF.

This clonotype was picked up many times. The CDR3 reads CASSLFAGGPSETQYF. DNA of the CDR3: TGCGCCAGCAGCTTGTTTGCGGGGGGTCCATCAGAGACCCAGTACTTC. The rearrangement joins TRBV5-1 to TRBJ2-5, with 8 bases aligning to TRBD2. CDR1 is SGHRS and CDR2 is YFSETQ in the germline V gene. V shed 1 base and J 4 bases; nucleotides not matched to a gene: 9. There are 16 residues in the CDR3. Supplemented by reference TRBV5-1 and TRBJ2-5, the full variable domain reads KAGVTQTPRYLIKTRGQQVTLSCSPISGHRSVSWYQQTPGQGLQFLFEYFSETQRNKGNFPGRFSGRQFSNSRSEMNVSTLELGDSALYLCASSLFAGGPSETQYFGPGTRLLVL.

In its sample, this clonotype was seen a few times. The genes are TRBV5-8 and TRBJ1-4, with TRBD1 matching over 11 bases. The CDR3 runs 15 residues. The germline CDR1 and CDR2 sequences are SGHTS and YDEGEE. Trimming removed 3 bases from V and 6 bases from J; junction bases left unmatched: 4. CDR3 DNA sequence: TGTGCCAGCAGCTCCTGGACAGGGGGCGATGAAAAACTGTTTTTT. It codes for CASSSWTGGDEKLFF.